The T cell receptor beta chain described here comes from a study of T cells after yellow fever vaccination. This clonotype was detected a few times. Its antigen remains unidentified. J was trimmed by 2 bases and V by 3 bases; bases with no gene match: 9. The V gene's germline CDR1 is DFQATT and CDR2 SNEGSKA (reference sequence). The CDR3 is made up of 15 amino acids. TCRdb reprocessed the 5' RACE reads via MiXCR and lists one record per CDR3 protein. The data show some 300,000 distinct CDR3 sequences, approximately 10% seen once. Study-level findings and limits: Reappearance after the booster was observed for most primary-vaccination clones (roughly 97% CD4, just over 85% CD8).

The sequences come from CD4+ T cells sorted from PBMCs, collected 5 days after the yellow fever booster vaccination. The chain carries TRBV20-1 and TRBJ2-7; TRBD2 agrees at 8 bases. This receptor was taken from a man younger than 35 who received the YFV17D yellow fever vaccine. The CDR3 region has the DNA TGCAGTGCTAGGGGTCGTGGCGGGGGGACCTACGAGCAGTACTTC. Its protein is CSARGRGGGTYEQYF.